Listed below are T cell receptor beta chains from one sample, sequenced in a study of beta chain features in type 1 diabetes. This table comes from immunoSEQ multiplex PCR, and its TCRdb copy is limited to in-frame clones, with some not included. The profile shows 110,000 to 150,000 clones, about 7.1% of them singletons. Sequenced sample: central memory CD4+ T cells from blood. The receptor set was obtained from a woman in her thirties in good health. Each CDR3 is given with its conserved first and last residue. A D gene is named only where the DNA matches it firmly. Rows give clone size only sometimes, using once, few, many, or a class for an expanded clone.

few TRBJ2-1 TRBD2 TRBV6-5 TGTGCCAGCAGAGCTAGCGGGGCGAACAATGAGCAGTTCTTC CASRASGANNEQFF
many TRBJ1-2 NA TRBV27 TGTGCCAGCAGGAAGCAGGAAAACTATGGCTACACCTTC CASRKQENYGYTF
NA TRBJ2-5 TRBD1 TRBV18 TGTGCCAGCTCACCACTACCACAGACAGGGGGGCAAGAGACCCAGTACTTC CASSPLPQTGGQETQYF
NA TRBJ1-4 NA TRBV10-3 TGTGCCATCTCACCTGGGGGACTTTCTAATGAAAAACTGTTTTTT CAISPGGLSNEKLFF
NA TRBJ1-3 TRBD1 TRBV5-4 TGTGCCAGCAGCTCCGGTAACCCAGCGACAGGGGGCAACACCATATATTTT CASSSGNPATGGNTIYF
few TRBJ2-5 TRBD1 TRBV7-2 TGTGCCAGCAGCTCGCGACAGGGAAGCCATGAGACCCAGTACTTC CASSSRQGSHETQYF
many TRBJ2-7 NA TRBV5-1 TGCGCCAGCAGCGTGGGGGCTGGGGAGACCTACGAGCAGTACTTC CASSVGAGETYEQYF
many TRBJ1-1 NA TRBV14 TGTGCCAGCAGCAGAATGACAGCGGGAACTGAAGCTTTCTTT CASSRMTAGTEAFF
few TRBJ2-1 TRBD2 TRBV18 TGTGCCAGCTCACCCGAGGCGGGAGGGCCACTCCGCGAGCAGTTCTTC CASSPEAGGPLREQFF
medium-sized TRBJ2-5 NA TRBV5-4 TGTGCCAGCAGCTCCCAGGGTCGAGAGACCCAGTACTTC CASSSQGRETQYF
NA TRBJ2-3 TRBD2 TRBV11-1 TGTGCCAGCAGTCGCGCGGGACTAGCGGGAGTGGGCACAGATACGCAGTATTTT CASSRAGLAGVGTDTQYF
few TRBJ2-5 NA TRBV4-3 TGCGCCAGCAGCCAAGAACCAGCCAGGGGCTATGCCGGGAAGACCCAGTACTTC CASSQEPARGYAGKTQYF
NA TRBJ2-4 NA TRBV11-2 TGTGCCAGCAGCCCCCGGGACTGGGTGGACATTCAGTACTTC CASSPRDWVDIQYF
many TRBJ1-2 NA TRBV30 TGTGCCTGGGGCAGGATCCTGTCCTCCTATGGCTACACCTTC CAWGRILSSYGYTF
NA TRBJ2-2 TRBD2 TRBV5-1 TGCGCCAGCAATGGACTAGCGGGAGGGCCCGGGGAGCTGTTTTTT CASNGLAGGPGELFF
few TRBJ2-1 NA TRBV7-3 TGTGCCAGCAGCTATGTTTTTGGAGGGGTTAATGAGCAGTTCTTC CASSYVFGGVNEQFF
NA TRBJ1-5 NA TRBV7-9 TGTGCCAGCAGCTTGGCACCGAATCAGCCCCAGCATTTT CASSLAPNQPQHF
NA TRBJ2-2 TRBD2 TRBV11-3 TGTGCCAGCAGCCCGGCGGTAGCGGGAGTCTCGTACACCGGGGAGCTGTTTTTT CASSPAVAGVSYTGELFF
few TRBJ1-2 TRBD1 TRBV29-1 TGCAGCGTTTCTACAGGGGGAAGGGGTGGCTACACCTTC CSVSTGGRGGYTF
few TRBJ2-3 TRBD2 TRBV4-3 TGCGCCAGCAGCCCGGGGGGAGGGGTTAGGGGTCCCGCAGATACGCAGTATTTT CASSPGGGVRGPADTQYF
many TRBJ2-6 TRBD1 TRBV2 TGTGCCGGAACAGGGGACGCAAACTCTGGGGCCAACGTCCTGACTTTC CAGTGDANSGANVLTF
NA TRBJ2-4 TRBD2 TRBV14 TGTGCCAGCAGCCAAGGGCTAGCGGTGACCAAAAACATTCAGTACTTC CASSQGLAVTKNIQYF
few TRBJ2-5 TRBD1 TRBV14 TGTGCCAGCAGCCCCCAACAGGGGCGACAAGAGACCCAGTACTTC CASSPQQGRQETQYF
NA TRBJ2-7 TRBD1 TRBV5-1 TGCGCCAGCAGCTTGGCGGGACAGGGGGCGCCTGAGCAGTACTTC CASSLAGQGAPEQYF
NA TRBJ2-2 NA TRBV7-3 TGTGCCAGCAGCTTAAATGGGGGGTCAAACACCGGGGAGCTGTTTTTT CASSLNGGSNTGELFF
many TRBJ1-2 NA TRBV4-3 TGCGCCAGCAGCCCGAACGGGCCAGGGGATAGCTATGGCTACACCTTC CASSPNGPGDSYGYTF
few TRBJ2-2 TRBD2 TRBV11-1 TGTGCCAGCAGCTTTCTAGCGGGAGGGCCCGCCGGGGAGCTGTTTTTT CASSFLAGGPAGELFF
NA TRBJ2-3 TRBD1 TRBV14 TGTGCCAGCAGCTCAAAATGGACAGGGAGCACAGATACGCAGTATTTT CASSSKWTGSTDTQYF
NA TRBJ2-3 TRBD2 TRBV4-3 TGCGCCAGCAGCCTTGGGACTAGATCCACAGATACGCAGTATTTT CASSLGTRSTDTQYF
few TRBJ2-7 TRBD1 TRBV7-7 TGTGCTAGCAGCGCGGGGACAGGGAGATCCTACGAGCAGTACTTC CASSAGTGRSYEQYF
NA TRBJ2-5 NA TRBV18 TGTGCCAGCTCACCACCAACGACGGGATCAGAGACCCAGTACTTC CASSPPTTGSETQYF
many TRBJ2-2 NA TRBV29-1 TGCAGCGTTTTCAGGGACACCGGGGAGCTGTTTTTT CSVFRDTGELFF
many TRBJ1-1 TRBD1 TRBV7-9 TGTGCCAGCAGCTTAACAGGGGGGAACACTGAAGCTTTCTTT CASSLTGGNTEAFF
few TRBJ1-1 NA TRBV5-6 TGTGCCAGCAGCTTGACCGGGGGTAAGACTGAAGCTTTCTTT CASSLTGGKTEAFF
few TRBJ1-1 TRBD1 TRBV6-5 TGTGCCAGCAGTTACTCGAGGTGGACAGGGGGAGCTTTCTTT CASSYSRWTGGAFF
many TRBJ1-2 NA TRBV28 TGTGCCAGCAGTAACGGACTGTTCTATGGCTACACCTTC CASSNGLFYGYTF
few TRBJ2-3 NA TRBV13 TGTGCCAGCAGAGCGTGGGGGGGCAGTACAGATACGCAGTATTTT CASRAWGGSTDTQYF
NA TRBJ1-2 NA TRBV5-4 TGCGCCAGCAGCCAATCTATTCAGGGGAACTATGGCTACACCTTC CASSQSIQGNYGYTF
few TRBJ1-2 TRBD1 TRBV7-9 TGTGCCAGCAGCTTGGGACAGGGTGGCTATGGCTACACCTTC CASSLGQGGYGYTF
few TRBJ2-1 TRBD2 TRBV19 TGTGCCAGTAGTATGGGGACCGGGACTAGCGGCTACAATGAGCAGTTCTTC CASSMGTGTSGYNEQFF
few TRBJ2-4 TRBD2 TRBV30 TGTGCCTGGAGTGGGGGGACTAGCGGGGCCCTAGCCAAAAACATTCAGTACTTC CAWSGGTSGALAKNIQYF